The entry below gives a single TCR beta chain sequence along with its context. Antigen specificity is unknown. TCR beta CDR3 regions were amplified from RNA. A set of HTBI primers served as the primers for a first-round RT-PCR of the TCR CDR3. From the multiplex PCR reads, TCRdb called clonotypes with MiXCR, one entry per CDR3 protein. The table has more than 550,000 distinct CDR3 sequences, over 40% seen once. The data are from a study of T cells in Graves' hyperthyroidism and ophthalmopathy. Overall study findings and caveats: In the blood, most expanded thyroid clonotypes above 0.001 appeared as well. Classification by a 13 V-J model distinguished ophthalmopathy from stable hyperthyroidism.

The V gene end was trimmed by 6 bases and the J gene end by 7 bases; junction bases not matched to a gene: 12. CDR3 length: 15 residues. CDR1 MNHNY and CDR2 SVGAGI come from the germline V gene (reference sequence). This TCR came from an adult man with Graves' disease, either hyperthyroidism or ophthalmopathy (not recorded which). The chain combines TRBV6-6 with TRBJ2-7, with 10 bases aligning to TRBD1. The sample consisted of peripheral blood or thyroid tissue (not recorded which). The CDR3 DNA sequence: TGTGCCAGCAGGGACGCCGGGACAGGGGCAGGGGAGCAGTACTTC. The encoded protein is CASRDAGTGAGEQYF.